This TCR beta chain stems from a study of blood T cells in healthy people across ages. About the research overall: Every two T cells gave about one barcoded beta molecule via template switching. Findings and limits, study-wide: Higher diversity, along with more naive CD4+ cells, distinguished long-lived donors from aged donors. Investigators treated diversity estimates from one million T cells as underestimates. TCR beta diversity, measured per million T cells, fell in a roughly linear way with age.

Comment on this clonotype: The antigen is unknown.

Using a J-beta primer mix together with a sample-barcoded 5' primer, a second PCR was run for roughly 7 to 12 cycles. TCRdb used MiXCR to reprocess the 5' RACE reads, holding one entry per CDR3 protein. The data contain approximately 790,000 distinct CDR3 sequences, approximately 67% of them singletons. There are 16 residues in the CDR3. This sequence originates from a man in his thirties or forties in good health. The material sequenced was blood. V usage is TRBV21-1 and J usage is TRBJ2-7; the table names TRBD2, a call not compared with the DNA. TRBV21-1 is a recognized pseudogene. CDR3 sequence: CASGKAKGPSSYEQYF. The DNA of the CDR3 is TGTGCCAGCGGCAAAGCCAAGGGGCCCAGCTCCTACGAGCAGTACTTC.